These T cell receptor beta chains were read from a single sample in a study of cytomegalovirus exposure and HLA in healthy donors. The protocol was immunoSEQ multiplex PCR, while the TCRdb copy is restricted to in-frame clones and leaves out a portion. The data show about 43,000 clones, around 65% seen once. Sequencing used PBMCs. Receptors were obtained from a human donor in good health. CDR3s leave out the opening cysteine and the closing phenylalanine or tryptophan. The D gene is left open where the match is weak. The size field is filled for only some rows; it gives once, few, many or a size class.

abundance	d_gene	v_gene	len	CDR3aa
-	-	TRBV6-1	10	ASRTWGDEQY
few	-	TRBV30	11	AWSFGQEYEQY
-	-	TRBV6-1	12	ASRRRENTGELF
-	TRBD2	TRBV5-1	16	ASSSPDGAGGVRDTQY
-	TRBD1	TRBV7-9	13	ASSPQRQGADTQY
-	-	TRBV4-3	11	ASSQDRAGKQY
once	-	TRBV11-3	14	ASSPKEGGGEETQY
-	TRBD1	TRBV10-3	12	AISRGGIRDTIY
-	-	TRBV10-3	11	AISDRGGQPQH
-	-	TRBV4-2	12	ASSQRDTQETQY
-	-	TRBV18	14	ASSPPAGSGDYEQY
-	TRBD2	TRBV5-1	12	ASSFGGGDNEQF
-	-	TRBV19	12	ASSLEGARSPLH
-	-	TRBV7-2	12	ASSFKTGEYEQY
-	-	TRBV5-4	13	ASSFQQGHQETQY
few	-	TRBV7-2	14	ASSSRTGGSGNTIY
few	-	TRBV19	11	ASSKLPNYGYT
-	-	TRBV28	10	ASRIGVQGYT
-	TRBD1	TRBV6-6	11	ASRRDSSYEQY
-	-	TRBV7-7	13	ASSSTGGRGETQY
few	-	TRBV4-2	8	ASGRGEQY
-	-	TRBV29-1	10	SGGGGYYGYT
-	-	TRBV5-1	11	ASSFQGQETQY
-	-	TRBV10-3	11	AISSDGGAGYT
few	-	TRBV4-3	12	ASSSRGMNNEQF
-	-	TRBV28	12	ASRTTGKVQPQH
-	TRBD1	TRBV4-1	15	ASRTRAGGSSYNEQF